This entry describes one T cell receptor (beta chain). The sample originates from a study of shared clonotypes between healthy human individuals. Study-level background: Plates per donor: three CD4 naive, three CD4 memory, two CD8 naive, one CD8 memory.

This CDR3 spans 17 amino acids. The trim removed 6 bases at V and 3 bases at J, leaving 13 bases unmatched. CDR1 and CDR2 from the germline V gene are MDHEN and SYDVKM. Profiled with immunoSEQ multiplex PCR; TCRdb holds only in-frame clones, not every one. The table has roughly 720,000 clones, roughly 87% seen once. What was sequenced was memory CD8+ T cells from PBMCs. Subset described: CD45RO+ cells pooled with CCR7-negative TemRA cells. This TCR was recovered from a man younger than 30 in good health. Some clones in this sample may be carry-over from other donors' samples. The V gene is TRBV28, the J gene TRBJ2-7; 11 nucleotides align to TRBD2. The CDR3 spells CASRKIISGRAHYEQYF. The CDR3 DNA follows: TGTGCCAGCAGAAAGATCATTAGCGGGAGGGCCCACTACGAGCAGTACTTC.